One and the same sample provided the 11 T cell receptor beta chains below, sequenced in a study of glioma-infiltrating T cells. Amplification of TCR alpha and beta CDR3 regions from RNA used iRepertoire nested multiplex PCR. TCRdb recomputed calls from the multiplex PCR reads with MiXCR, one row per CDR3 protein. Here the sample spans around 130,000 distinct CDR3 sequences, 24% being singletons. Material: glioma tissue, nonneoplastic brain tissue, or PBMCs (not recorded which). The receptors stem from a human donor with low-grade glioma or glioblastoma, undergoing nonglioma brain surgery, or in good health (not recorded which).

With respect to this clonotype: This may stem from a read error, because a much larger clone lies one nucleotide away. The chain carries TRBV20-1 and TRBJ2-3; TRBD2 matches at 14 bases. Looked up from germline, CDR1 is DFQATT and CDR2 is SNEGSKA (reference sequence). The CDR3 sequence is 15 residues long. CDR3 in amino acids: CNAGLAGGRTDTQYF. For the CDR3, the DNA is TGCAATGCCGGACTAGCGGGGGGCCGCACAGATACGCAGTATTTT.

A few counts support this clonotype. This chain links TRBV2 with TRBJ2-5; 9 nucleotides line up with TRBD2. The CDR3 is 16 residues long. V shed 1 base and J 5 bases; nucleotides not matched to a gene: 8. CDR1 and CDR2 from the germline V gene are SNHLY and FYNNEI. CDR3 DNA: TGTGCCAGCAGTGAAGACATAGCGGGGGTTCTGGAGACCCAGTACTTC. It specifies CASSEDIAGVLETQYF.

This clonotype has more than one count but fewer than ten. The V call is TRBV7-3, the J call TRBJ2-3; 7 nucleotides align to TRBD2. Germline V CDR1 and CDR2: SGHTA, FQGTGA. V shed 5 bases, J shed 2 bases, and the junction held 10 bases outside the gene matches. The CDR3 length is 16 residues. CDR3 loop: CASSHDGGGATDTQYF. DNA for the CDR3: TGTGCCAGCAGCCACGATGGCGGGGGAGCCACAGATACGCAGTATTTT.

The chain uses TRBV14 and TRBJ2-3; unclear D gene. V was cut by 3 bases and J by 2 bases, with 6 bases left in between. The CDR3 is 13 amino acids. Germline values: CDR1 SGHDN, CDR2 FVKESK. The CDR3 loop is CASSHFYTDTQYF. DNA of the CDR3: TGTGCCAGCAGCCATTTCTACACAGATACGCAGTATTTT.

This clonotype was observed a handful of times. The chain has TRBV7-9 and TRBJ2-4; 9 bases map to TRBD1. The CDR3 has 14 amino acids. The germline gives CDR1 SEHNR, CDR2 FQNEAQ (reference sequence). Trimming cost V 8 bases and J 6 bases; bases outside gene matches: 8. The CDR3 region is CASAEGTGLNIQYF. Here the CDR3 DNA reads TGTGCCAGCGCCGAAGGGACAGGGTTAAACATTCAGTACTTC.

Comment on this clonotype: A much larger clone lies one base from this, so it may be a read error. The chain has TRBV20-1 and TRBJ1-5; tentative D call: TRBD1 (6 bases). V lost 5 bases to trimming and J lost 2 bases, with 13 bases between them. The CDR3 has 14 residues. Germline CDR1 and CDR2: DFQATT and SNEGSKA (reference sequence). The CDR3 DNA is TGCAGTGCTGTACAGGGAGCTGGCAATCAGCCCCAGCATTTT. It codes for CSAVQGAGNQPQHF.

As for this clonotype: This clone may be a read error of a much larger clone one base away. The rearrangement joins TRBV20-1 to TRBJ2-3; TRBD1 is a possible D gene (6 bases). The germline V gene has CDR1 DFQATT and CDR2 SNEGSKA (reference sequence). V lost 1 base and J lost 6, with 11 bases in between. The CDR3 contains 13 residues. CDR3 sequence reads: CSARVQGSDTQYF. The CDR3 nucleotides are TGCAGTGCTAGAGTTCAGGGGTCGGATACGCAGTATTTT.

The rearrangement uses TRBV7-2 and TRBJ2-1; 10 positions agree with TRBD2. The CDR3 consists of 15 residues. Germline CDR1 reads SGHTA; CDR2 reads FQGNSA. Trimming took 5 bases from V and 5 from J; bases not matched to a gene: 6. The CDR3 region has the DNA TGTGCCAGCAGCCCTAGAGCGGGGGGGAACAATGAGCAGTTCTTC. Its translation is CASSPRAGGNNEQFF.

This clonotype was seen repeatedly, ten times or more. The rearrangement uses TRBV4-1 and TRBJ2-1; D might be TRBD1 (6 bases). Germline CDR1 reads MGHRA; CDR2 reads YSYEKL. CDR3 length equals 16 residues. The ends were cut back, 0 bases at V and 2 bases at J, with 11 bases in the middle. CDR3 loop: CASSQDSRGTYNEQFF. CDR3 DNA sequence: TGCGCCAGCAGCCAAGATAGCAGGGGCACCTACAATGAGCAGTTCTTC.

This clonotype has more than one count but fewer than ten. V and J are TRBV6-6 and TRBJ2-5; D perhaps matches TRBD2 (6 bases). The CDR3 totals 16 residues. Germline CDR1 reads MNHNY; CDR2 reads SVGAGI (reference sequence). The ends were cut back, 2 bases at V and 5 bases at J, with 18 bases in the middle. CDR3 sequence: CASSYGGLLIQETQYF. The CDR3 DNA sequence: TGTGCCAGCAGTTACGGGGGACTCCTCATCCAGGAGACCCAGTACTTC.

This clonotype was seen repeatedly, ten times or more. The chain couples TRBV20-1 to TRBJ1-5, with TRBD1 matching over 11 bases. Trimming at V came to 6 bases and at J to 4 bases, leaving 8 bases not matched to a gene. Germline V gives CDR1 DFQATT, CDR2 SNEGSKA (reference sequence). The CDR3 consists of 15 residues. CDR3 region: CSAGQGAGGNQPQHF. The CDR3 nucleotides are TGCAGTGCCGGACAGGGGGCAGGGGGAAATCAGCCCCAGCATTTT.